These 17 T cell receptor beta chains came from one sample sequenced in a study of blood T cells in healthy people across ages. For the second PCR, which ran for about 7 to 12 cycles, a sample-barcoded 5' primer and a J-beta primer mix were used. TCRdb re-analysed the 5' RACE reads in MiXCR, keeping a single row per CDR3 protein. Of over a million distinct CDR3 sequences listed, approximately 43% are singletons. The sequencing sample was made of blood. The receptors were sampled from a woman younger than 35 in good health.

A note on this clonotype: The junction departs from the called germline gene at one end, perhaps through a read error. V usage is TRBV6-4 and J usage is TRBJ2-1; 11 bases fit TRBD2. Per germline, CDR1 MRHNA and CDR2 SNTAGT. This CDR3 region has 15 residues. The CDR3 loop is CASSDTSGSYDEQFF. In nucleotides, the CDR3 is TGTGCCAGCAGTGACACTAGCGGGAGCTACGATGAGCAGTTCTTC.

In DNA, the CDR3 is TGCGCCAGCAGCAGCGGGACTAGCGCAGAGACCCAGTACTTC. Translation: CASSSGTSAETQYF. The V call is TRBV5-1, the J call TRBJ2-5; 10 bases are shared with TRBD2. This CDR3 has 14 amino acids. Per the germline V gene, CDR1 is SGHRS and CDR2 is YFSETQ. V shed 4 bases, J shed 4 bases, and the junction held 4 bases outside the gene matches.

The chain carries TRBV5-1 and TRBJ2-1; D gene unclear. In germline, CDR1 is SGHRS, CDR2 YFSETQ. V shed 7 bases and J shed 6 bases, with 14 bases lying between them. The CDR3 sequence is 13 residues long. In DNA form, the CDR3 reads TGCGCCAGCGGTCTCTCTCGGGCCAATGAGCAGTTCTTC. Translated: CASGLSRANEQFF.

V and J are TRBV27 and TRBJ1-1, with TRBD1 identical over 11 bases. V shed 5 bases, J shed 7 bases, and the junction held 6 bases outside the gene matches. Germline assignment: CDR1 MNHEY and CDR2 SMNVEV (reference sequence). The CDR3 is made up of 14 amino acids. The CDR3 DNA follows: TGTGCCAGCAGTCCATGGACAGGGGGCGGTGAAGCTTTCTTT. Translated, it gives CASSPWTGGGEAFF.

The CDR3 bases are TGCGCCAGCAGCTACGCCGGGACGAAGAACACTGAAGCTTTCTTT. Translation: CASSYAGTKNTEAFF. The gene calls are TRBV5-1 and TRBJ1-1; TRBD1 might be the D (5 bases). The CDR3 runs 15 residues. Germline assignment: CDR1 SGHRS and CDR2 YFSETQ. V dropped 3 bases and J dropped 1 base, with 13 bases sitting between them.

The rearrangement joins TRBV6-5 to TRBJ1-6; D remains ambiguous. The ends were cut back, 6 bases at V and 7 bases at J, with 16 bases in the middle. This CDR3 contains 15 residues. Germline V lookup: CDR1 MNHEY, CDR2 SVGAGI. This CDR3 reads CASRFTGYKNSPLHF. The CDR3 DNA reads as TGTGCCAGCAGGTTTACCGGGTACAAGAATTCACCCCTCCACTTT.

The chain joins TRBV28 to TRBJ1-5; 9 bases agree with TRBD1. Trimming removed 5 bases from V and 0 bases from J; junction bases left unmatched: 5. Germline CDR1 MDHEN, CDR2 SYDVKM. The CDR3 is 16 residues long. The CDR3 protein is CASSLWTGASNQPQHF. The CDR3 region has the DNA TGTGCCAGCAGTCTTTGGACAGGGGCTAGCAATCAGCCCCAGCATTTT.

This clonotype was seen only a few times. The chain has TRBV15 and TRBJ2-1; possible D gene TRBD1, 6 bases. Germline V gene sequence: CDR1 LNHNV, CDR2 YYDKDF (reference sequence). V was cut by 2 bases and J by 3 bases, with 11 bases left in between. This CDR3 region has 15 residues. DNA of the CDR3: TGTGCCACCAGCAGAACAGGGTTGGGCTACAATGAGCAGTTCTTC. Protein product: CATSRTGLGYNEQFF.

This clonotype was observed at least ten times. V gene TRBV25-1 combines with J gene TRBJ2-3; 8 nucleotides align to TRBD1. CDR3 size: 14 residues. Germline loops: CDR1 MGHDK, CDR2 SYGVNS. V trimming: 7 bases; J trimming: 7 bases; junction bases outside the gene matches: 10. The CDR3 region has the DNA TGTGCCAGCACTAAAGGGGCAGGGGGCTATACGCAGTATTTT. This codes for CASTKGAGGYTQYF.

The chain uses TRBV7-2 and TRBJ2-1, with a weak D call TRBD2 (5 bases). The V end was cut by 1 base, the J end by 0 bases, with 10 bases between. The germline CDR1 and CDR2 sequences are SGHTA and FQGNSA. CDR3 length equals 16 residues. Here the CDR3 reads CASSLGRTLSYNEQFF. In DNA, the CDR3 is TGTGCCAGCAGCTTAGGTAGGACTCTCTCCTACAATGAGCAGTTCTTC.

The chain couples TRBV18 to TRBJ1-2; D remains ambiguous. CDR3 length equals 14 residues. Germline CDR1 KGHSH, CDR2 LQKENI. The V end was cut by 3 bases, the J end by 4 bases, with 12 bases between. CDR3 region: CASSPAGEGYGYTF. The CDR3 nucleotides read TGTGCCAGCTCACCGGCCGGGGAAGGCTATGGCTACACCTTC.

The chain combines TRBV4-3 with TRBJ2-1; 11 bases align to TRBD2. CDR1 and CDR2 from the germline V gene are LGHNA and YSLEER. Trimming removed 1 base from V and 5 bases from J; junction bases left unmatched: 7. CDR3 length: 17 residues. CDR3 sequence (DNA): TGCGCCAGCAGCCAAGGAGTCCTAGCGGGAGGTCACAATGAGCAGTTCTTC. It specifies CASSQGVLAGGHNEQFF.

The chain combines TRBV30 with TRBJ2-3; D unclear. V shed 0 bases and J shed 0 bases, with 7 bases lying between them. Germline loops: CDR1 GTSNPN, CDR2 SVGIG (reference sequence). This CDR3 is 14 amino acids long. CDR3 sequence reads: CAWSVLVSTDTQYF. DNA of the CDR3: TGTGCCTGGAGTGTACTCGTTAGCACAGATACGCAGTATTTT.

The rearrangement uses TRBV14 and TRBJ1-1; no clear D. The germline V gene has CDR1 SGHDN and CDR2 FVKESK. There are 14 residues in the CDR3. The V end was cut by 5 bases, the J end by 3 bases, with 13 bases between. DNA for the CDR3: TGTGCCAGCAGCAGGGTGGGAGTGGACACTGAAGCTTTCTTT. It yields the protein CASSRVGVDTEAFF.

CDR3 in DNA: TGTGCCAGCAGCACCCCGGGGAATGAAAAACTGTTTTTT. Translated, it gives CASSTPGNEKLFF. The chain is built from TRBV6-6 and TRBJ1-4; no definite D call. This CDR3 region has 13 residues. Germline lookup yields CDR1 MNHNY and CDR2 SVGAGI (reference sequence). The V gene lost 6 bases and the J gene lost 5 bases, with 10 bases spanning the gap.

There are a few counts of this clonotype. V gene TRBV6-6 combines with J gene TRBJ2-1; 9 bases are shared with TRBD2. Germline V lookup: CDR1 MNHNY, CDR2 SVGAGI (reference sequence). J gave up 6 bases and V 2 bases, and 11 bases lay outside the gene matches. The CDR3 has 17 amino acids. The CDR3 nucleotides read TGTGCCAGCAGTTACCCAGTAGCGGGAGCCGCACTCAATGAGCAGTTCTTC. It codes for CASSYPVAGAALNEQFF.

In this sample, this clonotype turned up a few times. The V gene is TRBV12-3 or TRBV12-4, the J gene TRBJ2-1; D is uncertain. The CDR3 extends over 14 amino acids. Trimming removed 3 bases from V and 6 bases from J, with 12 bases in between. This CDR3 reads CASSLGFSANEQFF. CDR3 DNA: TGTGCCAGCAGTTTGGGGTTCTCCGCCAATGAGCAGTTCTTC.